These 29 T cell receptor beta chains were all obtained from the same sample, sequenced in a study of post-analysis software for immune sequencing data. Study results and limitations: There were four or five TRBV segments more frequent in patients than controls, and TRBV5-6, TRBV5-1 and TRBV20-1 were among them.

Their cognate antigens are unknown. TCR beta cDNA libraries included unique molecular identifiers. In TCRdb, the PCR reads were re-called with MiXCR into one record per CDR3 protein. This sample has hundreds of thousands of distinct CDR3 sequences, with 30% found just once. Specimen: blood. These TCRs come from a girl aged 10 to 17 with multiple sclerosis.

This clonotype has ten or more counts. J is TRBJ2-3 and V is TRBV20-1; 7 bases map to TRBD1. The CDR3 has 12 amino acids. Germline V gene data show CDR1 as DFQATT and CDR2 as SNEGSKA (reference sequence). The V gene end was trimmed by 4 bases and the J gene end by 6 bases; junction bases not matched to a gene: 4. CDR3 nucleotide sequence: TGCAGTGCTATAAAGACAGGGGATACGCAGTATTTT. Translation gives CSAIKTGDTQYF.

This clonotype was counted many times. V gene TRBV7-2 combines with J gene TRBJ2-1, with 7 nucleotides matching TRBD2. V shed 5 bases and J 0 bases; nucleotides not matched to a gene: 7. CDR3 length equals 16 residues. Germline V gene sequence: CDR1 SGHTA, CDR2 FQGNSA. The CDR3 DNA sequence: TGTGCCAGCAGCCCGACTAGCACCAACTCCTACAATGAGCAGTTCTTC. Its protein product is CASSPTSTNSYNEQFF.

This clonotype has ten or more counts. V and J are TRBV20-1 and TRBJ2-1, with TRBD1 matching over 12 bases. V lost 3 bases and J lost 8; bases outside the gene matches: 29. The CDR3 is 22 residues long. Per germline, CDR1 DFQATT and CDR2 SNEGSKA (reference sequence). The CDR3 coding sequence is TGCAGTGCTAGGGGACAGGGGGCTCACCGACCCAAGGCGGGAGGGCCAAGCTATGAGCAGTTCTTC. It translates to CSARGQGAHRPKAGGPSYEQFF.

Comments on this clonotype: This may be a read error: a much more frequent sequence differs by one nucleotide. The chain combines TRBV29-1 with TRBJ2-1; 7 bases are a match to TRBD1. Germline assignment: CDR1 SQVTM and CDR2 ANQGSEA. J lost 5 bases, V lost 4 bases, and 5 bases had no gene match. The CDR3 extends over 13 amino acids. CDR3 amino acids: CSVGQGVHNEQFF. Written as DNA, the CDR3 is TGCAGCGTTGGTCAGGGGGTCCACAATGAGCAGTTCTTC.

In its sample, this clonotype was seen a few times. The chain joins TRBV20-1 to TRBJ2-3; perhaps D is TRBD1 or TRBD2 (5 bases each). From germline, CDR1 is DFQATT and CDR2 SNEGSKA (reference sequence). The CDR3 extends over 15 amino acids. Trimming stripped 8 bases from V and 0 bases from J, with 18 bases between. The CDR3: CSPMGLGDSTDTQYF. DNA of the CDR3: TGCAGTCCCATGGGGCTGGGGGACAGCACAGATACGCAGTATTTT.

This chain connects TRBV15 to TRBJ2-7, with 12 nucleotides matching TRBD1. With V trimmed by 6 bases and J by 3 bases, 12 bases remained unmatched. The germline gives CDR1 LNHNV, CDR2 YYDKDF (reference sequence). The CDR3 runs 17 residues. The CDR3 DNA is TGTGCCACCAGTGTGGGACAGGGGGCAAGTTTTAGCTACGAGCAGTACTTC. It translates to CATSVGQGASFSYEQYF.

The chain employs TRBV28 and TRBJ2-1; 8 bases map to TRBD2. Germline trimming cut 7 bases from V and 14 bases from J; bases unmatched to any gene: 10. The germline V gene has CDR1 MDHEN and CDR2 SYDVKM. This CDR3 region has 12 residues. CDR3 loop: CASIHRGGNKFF. CDR3 DNA sequence: TGTGCCAGCATTCACCGGGGGGGAAACAAGTTCTTC. The whole variable domain, filled in from reference TRBV28 and TRBJ2-1, reads DVKVTQSSRYLVKRTGEKVFLECVQDMDHENMFWYRQDPGLGLRLIYFSYDVKMKEKGDIPEGYSVSREKKERFSLILESASTNQTSMYLCASIHRGGNKFFGPGTRLTVL.

This clonotype came up many times. V and J are TRBV12-3 or TRBV12-4 and TRBJ1-2; the D gene is possibly TRBD1 (6 bases). With 6 bases removed from V and 5 bases from J, the gap between germline ends came to 19 bases. The CDR3 has 15 amino acids. CDR3: CASRDWVQGGYGYTF. In DNA, the CDR3 is TGTGCCAGCAGGGACTGGGTACAGGGCGGGTATGGCTACACCTTC.

V and J are TRBV5-1 and TRBJ2-7; 10 bases align to TRBD1. CDR3 length: 14 residues. CDR1 and CDR2 (germline): SGHRS, YFSETQ. J gave up 5 bases and V 5 bases, and 7 bases lay outside the gene matches. The CDR3 bases are TGCGCCAGCAGTTGCCGACAGGGGGCGAACGAGCAGTACTTC. It translates to CASSCRQGANEQYF.

In its sample, this clonotype was seen once. At one of its ends the junction is not consistent with the germline gene, which may arise from a read error. The J gene is TRBJ2-1, the V gene TRBV20-1; D remains ambiguous. The CDR3 is 14 residues long. The germline CDR1 and CDR2 sequences are DFQATT and SNEGSKA (reference sequence). The CDR3 nucleotides read TGCAGTTCTAGACTTCCTGGTTCCTACAATGAGCAGTTCTTC. Residues: CSSRLPGSYNEQFF.

This chain joins TRBV20-1 and TRBJ1-2; 9 nucleotides align to TRBD1. This CDR3 is built from 17 residues. In germline, CDR1 is DFQATT, CDR2 SNEGSKA (reference sequence). The V segment lost 0 bases and the J segment 5 bases; nucleotides outside the gene matches: 13. CDR3 sequence: CSARDRIFGDRVYGYTF. In DNA form, the CDR3 reads TGCAGTGCTAGAGATCGGATTTTTGGGGACAGGGTTTATGGCTACACCTTC.

V and J are TRBV7-2 and TRBJ2-7; perhaps TRBD2 as D (6 bases). This CDR3 has 15 amino acids. V was pared by 5 bases and J by 3 bases, with 17 bases between. Germline lookup yields CDR1 SGHTA and CDR2 FQGNSA. For the CDR3, the DNA is TGTGCCAGCAGCACCGGGCCCGGAGGGGTCTACGAGCAGTACTTC. As protein: CASSTGPGGVYEQYF.

The chain recombines TRBV7-7 with TRBJ2-5, with D possibly being TRBD2 (6 bases). Per the germline V gene, CDR1 is SSHAT and CDR2 is FNYEAQ (reference sequence). The CDR3 length is 13 residues. CDR3 sequence: CANSRDSLQTQYF. The CDR3 bases are TGTGCTAACAGCCGGGACTCCCTCCAGACCCAGTACTTC.

This clonotype turned up a few times. Relative to the germline gene, one junction end is altered; a read error may explain this. The chain joins TRBV6-4 to TRBJ2-1; 7 bases are a match to TRBD1. Germline-derived CDR1 and CDR2 are MRHNA and SNTAGT. The CDR3 loop spans 15 amino acids. CDR3 region: CAGSDSGRGMDEQFF. As DNA, the CDR3 is TGTGCCGGCAGTGACTCGGGCAGGGGGATGGATGAGCAGTTCTTC.

A few counts support this clonotype. V and J are TRBV4-1 and TRBJ2-5; 14 bases are a match to TRBD2. The CDR3 runs 18 residues. From germline, CDR1 is MGHRA and CDR2 YSYEKL. V dropped 5 bases and J dropped 5; count of bases not matched to a gene: 13. CDR3 in DNA: TGCGCCAGCAGCGACCGGACTAGCGGGGGGACTCCCCGGGAGACCCAGTACTTC. Residues: CASSDRTSGGTPRETQYF.

This clonotype has a handful of counts. The rearrangement joins TRBV5-1 to TRBJ2-1, with D perhaps being TRBD1 or TRBD2 (7 bases each). The V end lost 10 bases, the J end lost 14 bases, and 22 bases lay between the germline ends. The length of the CDR3 is 12 residues. Germline-derived CDR1 and CDR2 are SGHRS and YFSETQ. Here the CDR3 DNA reads TGCGCCTGGGGGATCGAGACAGGGAGGGAGTTCTTC. Translation: CAWGIETGREFF.

The genes are TRBV6-5 and TRBJ2-5, with 7 nucleotides matching TRBD2. Germline trimming cut 7 bases from V and 11 bases from J; bases unmatched to any gene: 13. CDR3 length equals 13 residues. CDR1 and CDR2 (germline): MNHEY, SVGAGI. CDR3 sequence reads: CASKGLAVNEQYF. In DNA, the CDR3 is TGTGCCAGCAAGGGCCTAGCGGTCAATGAGCAGTACTTC.

The V and J genes are TRBV9 and TRBJ1-1; no firm D call. The length of the CDR3 is 14 residues. In germline, CDR1 is SGDLS, CDR2 YYNGEE. Trimming took off 4 bases at V and 2 bases at J, with 12 bases between the two ends. The CDR3 reads CASSQGDTNTEAFF. CDR3 in DNA: TGTGCCAGCAGCCAAGGAGATACCAACACTGAAGCTTTCTTT. Drawing the rest from reference TRBV9 and TRBJ1-1, the complete variable domain is DSGVTQTPKHLITATGQRVTLRCSPRSGDLSVYWYQQSLDQGLQFLIQYYNGEERAKGNILERFSAQQFPDLHSELNLSSLELGDSALYFCASSQGDTNTEAFFGQGTRLTVV.

This clonotype showed up many times. V and J are TRBV27 and TRBJ2-7; 10 bases are shared with TRBD1. V lost 3 bases and J lost 6; bases outside the gene matches: 2. This CDR3 has 13 amino acids. Looked up from germline, CDR1 is MNHEY and CDR2 is SMNVEV (reference sequence). The CDR3 reads CASSLGQGSEQYF. In DNA, the CDR3 is TGTGCCAGCAGTTTGGGACAGGGGTCCGAGCAGTACTTC.

The CDR3 DNA is TGTGCCAGCAAACCAGCGGGAGGGAGGTACGAGCAGTACTTC. It yields the protein CASKPAGGRYEQYF. The chain uses TRBV2 and TRBJ2-4; 10 nucleotides align to TRBD2. Matching the DNA end better, TRBJ2-7 makes the J call doubtful. Germline CDR1 and CDR2: SNHLY and FYNNEI. This CDR3 is built from 14 residues.

J is TRBJ1-4 and V is TRBV28, with TRBD1 identical over 11 bases. The CDR3 has 15 amino acids. From germline, CDR1 is MDHEN and CDR2 SYDVKM. V lost 6 bases and J lost 7; bases outside the gene matches: 7. CDR3: CASSPPGTGGEKLFF. CDR3 in DNA: TGTGCCAGCAGCCCCCCCGGGACAGGGGGTGAAAAACTGTTTTTT.

There are a few counts of this clonotype. The chain combines TRBV5-5 with TRBJ2-5; D possibly corresponds to TRBD2 (6 bases). CDR1 is SGHKS and CDR2 is YYEKEE in the germline V gene (reference sequence). Trimming left V 4 bases short and J 4 bases short, with 11 bases between. The CDR3 spans 13 residues. For the CDR3, the DNA is TGTGCCAGCAGCCCGGGACTGCGAGAGACCCAGTACTTC. Translating it yields CASSPGLRETQYF.

In DNA, the CDR3 is TGTGCCAGCAGCTTAGACTTTATTAATGAGCAGTTCTTC. Protein product: CASSLDFINEQFF. The chain carries TRBV7-8 and TRBJ2-1; D call uncertain. Trimming took off 1 base at V and 7 bases at J, with 8 bases between the two ends. The CDR3 length is 13 residues. Germline CDR1 SGHVS, CDR2 FQNEAQ.

This chain uses TRBV4-3 with TRBJ2-3; D gene unclear. The CDR3 covers 17 residues. The V gene's germline CDR1 is LGHNA and CDR2 YSLEER. V lost 0 bases and J 2 bases, leaving 15 bases between the germline ends. The CDR3 loop is CASSQDGRRSYTDTQYF. The CDR3 bases are TGCGCCAGCAGCCAAGATGGCAGGCGGAGTTACACAGATACGCAGTATTTT.

This chain connects TRBV6-6 to TRBJ2-7; D unresolved. V shed 5 bases and J shed 0 bases, with 5 bases lying between them. This CDR3 is 12 amino acids long. The germline V gene has CDR1 MNHNY and CDR2 SVGAGI (reference sequence). The CDR3 bases are TGTGCCAGCAGTGAGGTCTCCTACGAGCAGTACTTC. Translated: CASSEVSYEQYF.

The sample holds a few counts of this clonotype. This sequence joins TRBV29-1 and TRBJ2-5, with TRBD1 matching 10 bases. Germline values: CDR1 SQVTM, CDR2 ANQGSEA. V dropped 6 bases and J dropped 5; count of bases not matched to a gene: 9. This CDR3 has 14 residues. CDR3 DNA: TGCAGCGTGCGAGACAGGGGGCGAATTGAGACCCAGTACTTC. Translating gives CSVRDRGRIETQYF.

V gene TRBV5-1 combines with J gene TRBJ2-5, with a possible D match to TRBD2 (5 bases). Germline V gene data show CDR1 as SGHRS and CDR2 as YFSETQ. CDR3 length: 15 amino acids. V was cut by 4 bases and J by 5 bases, with 18 bases left in between. This CDR3 reads CASSATSSYTETQYF. CDR3 DNA: TGCGCCAGCAGCGCGACCTCTAGCTATACGGAGACCCAGTACTTC.

The chain joins TRBV12-3 or TRBV12-4 to TRBJ1-1; D is possibly TRBD1 (6 bases). V was pared by 6 bases and J by 8 bases, with 16 bases between. The CDR3 runs 13 residues. CDR3 protein: CASRDDQGPEAFF. The CDR3 DNA reads as TGTGCCAGCAGAGACGACCAGGGGCCCGAAGCTTTCTTT.

This chain uses TRBV28 with TRBJ1-5, with 7 bases that match TRBD1. The CDR3 is 15 amino acids. Per germline, CDR1 MDHEN and CDR2 SYDVKM. Trimming at V came to 7 bases and at J to 1 base, leaving 7 bases not matched to a gene. CDR3 residues: CASTQRTGSNQPQHF. The CDR3 DNA is TGTGCCAGCACCCAAAGGACAGGAAGCAATCAGCCCCAGCATTTT.